These 16 T cell receptor beta chains came from one sample sequenced in a study of T-cell memory formation after mild COVID-19. TCRdb independently ran MiXCR on the 5' RACE reads; one entry per CDR3 protein. The sample has hundreds of thousands of distinct CDR3 sequences, roughly 22% seen once. Material: PBMCs or a T cell subset sorted from them (not recorded which). These TCRs come from an adult woman who had mild COVID-19 (a few samples of this study predate the infection). Cell type and time point are not known.

This clonotype appeared many times. The rearrangement links TRBV9 to TRBJ2-7; 8 bases align to TRBD2. CDR1 and CDR2 from the germline V gene are SGDLS and YYNGEE. The CDR3 spans 13 residues. V gave up 4 bases and J gave up 0 bases; unmatched junction bases: 0. The CDR3 spells CASSRGGSYEQYF. The DNA of the CDR3 is TGTGCCAGCAGCCGGGGGGGCTCCTACGAGCAGTACTTC.

This clonotype was observed at least ten times. The chain carries TRBV27 and TRBJ1-4; D not resolved. The CDR3 runs 14 residues. Germline-derived CDR1 and CDR2 are MNHEY and SMNVEV (reference sequence). Trimming removed 5 bases from V and 8 bases from J, with 15 bases in between. This CDR3 is CASSPLLMAEKLFF. The CDR3 bases are TGTGCCAGCAGTCCCCTGTTGATGGCGGAAAAACTGTTTTTT.

This chain joins TRBV7-2 and TRBJ2-7; weak D call: TRBD2 (5 bases). Germline CDR1 and CDR2: SGHTA and FQGNSA. The CDR3 is 13 residues long. Trimming pared 8 bases from V and 0 bases from J, leaving 11 bases between. The CDR3 spells CASRYRGSYEQYF. Here the CDR3 DNA reads TGTGCCAGCCGTTACCGGGGCTCCTACGAGCAGTACTTC.

The chain links TRBV27 to TRBJ2-7, with D perhaps matching TRBD2 (6 bases). The CDR3 has 15 residues. Trimming removed 4 bases from V and 4 bases from J, with 17 bases in between. The germline CDR1 and CDR2 sequences are MNHEY and SMNVEV (reference sequence). This chain's CDR3 is CASSSGVGGVYEQYF. The CDR3 DNA is TGTGCCAGCAGTTCGGGAGTTGGTGGTGTTTACGAGCAGTACTTC.

The genes are TRBV15 and TRBJ1-2, with 7 bases matching TRBD1. V lost 5 bases, J lost 6 bases, and 6 bases stayed unmatched. The germline V gene encodes CDR1 LNHNV and CDR2 YYDKDF (reference sequence). The CDR3 runs 13 residues. In DNA form, the CDR3 reads TGTGCCACCAGCTTTTTCAGGGGGGATGGCTACACCTTC. Translating it yields CATSFFRGDGYTF.

V gene TRBV9 combines with J gene TRBJ2-1; 8 bases align to TRBD2. This CDR3 comprises 17 residues. CDR1 and CDR2 from the germline V gene are SGDLS and YYNGEE. Trimming took 3 bases from V and 1 from J; bases not matched to a gene: 9. The CDR3 loop reads CASSAIPSGSSYNEQFF. CDR3 DNA: TGTGCCAGCAGCGCGATCCCTAGCGGGTCTTCCTACAATGAGCAGTTCTTC. Looking up the rest from reference TRBV9 and TRBJ2-1 gives the full variable domain: DSGVTQTPKHLITATGQRVTLRCSPRSGDLSVYWYQQSLDQGLQFLIQYYNGEERAKGNILERFSAQQFPDLHSELNLSSLELGDSALYFCASSAIPSGSSYNEQFFGPGTRLTVL.

This clonotype occurred a few times. The genes are TRBV30 and TRBJ2-4; TRBD2 is a possible D gene (5 bases). Deletions cut 0 bases from V and 1 base from J, with 7 bases between. CDR1 GTSNPN and CDR2 SVGIG come from the germline V gene (reference sequence). The length of the CDR3 is 14 residues. In DNA, the CDR3 is TGTGCCTGGAGTGTAGGCGGGGCCAAAAACATTCAGTACTTC. Its protein product is CAWSVGGAKNIQYF.

This clonotype ranks as medium-sized. The rearrangement joins TRBV7-2 to TRBJ2-1; TRBD2 might be the D (6 bases). The CDR3 is made up of 19 amino acids. CDR1 is SGHTA and CDR2 is FQGNSA in the germline V gene. The V gene lost 2 bases and the J gene lost 3 bases, with 23 bases spanning the gap. The DNA of the CDR3 is TGTGCCAGCAGCTTAAACTCGTTCAGCGGGCGGGGCCTCTACAATGAGCAGTTCTTC. It specifies CASSLNSFSGRGLYNEQFF.

V gene TRBV7-9 combines with J gene TRBJ2-2; D unclear. CDR3 length equals 15 residues. V lost 2 bases and J 0 bases, leaving 7 bases between the germline ends. Germline assignment: CDR1 SEHNR and CDR2 FQNEAQ (reference sequence). The DNA of the CDR3 is TGTGCCAGCAGCTTATGGAACGCGAACACCGGGGAGCTGTTTTTT. Residues: CASSLWNANTGELFF.

The sample holds a few counts of this clonotype. V is TRBV5-5 and J is TRBJ1-1, with 8 bases fitting TRBD1. This CDR3 comprises 14 residues. Germline V gives CDR1 SGHKS, CDR2 YYEKEE (reference sequence). Trimming at V came to 3 bases and at J to 5 bases, leaving 6 bases not matched to a gene. In DNA, the CDR3 is TGTGCCAGCAGCTGGGCGACAGGGGAGACTGAAGCTTTCTTT. It encodes CASSWATGETEAFF.

This clonotype has more than one count but fewer than ten. V is TRBV6-2 or TRBV6-3 and J is TRBJ2-2; 7 bases align to TRBD1. The CDR3 spans 17 residues. Trimming took 0 bases from V and 3 from J; bases not matched to a gene: 7. The V gene's germline CDR1 is MNHEY and CDR2 SVGEGT. In DNA, the CDR3 is TGTGCCAGCAGTTACTCCCAGGGGGTGTCCTACACCGGGGAGCTGTTTTTT. This encodes CASSYSQGVSYTGELFF.

The chain employs TRBV6-2 or TRBV6-3 and TRBJ2-4; D is possibly TRBD1 or TRBD2 (5 bases each). Per the germline V gene, CDR1 is MNHEY and CDR2 is SVGEGT. This CDR3 is 11 amino acids long. V was pared by 6 bases and J by 8 bases, with 8 bases between. The CDR3 nucleotides are TGTGCCAGCAGCCAGGGAGACATTCAGTACTTC. This codes for CASSQGDIQYF.

This clonotype was observed a few times. The chain combines TRBV12-3 or TRBV12-4 with TRBJ2-1; 10 bases agree with TRBD2. The CDR3 has 16 amino acids. V gave up 9 bases and J gave up 8 bases; unmatched junction bases: 16. The CDR3 spells CASGTYASGSVYEQFF. The CDR3 DNA reads as TGTGCCAGTGGGACATACGCTAGCGGGAGTGTGTATGAGCAGTTCTTC.

The gene calls are TRBV7-9 and TRBJ2-7; D perhaps matches TRBD2 (7 bases). Germline V gene lookup returns CDR1 SEHNR and CDR2 FQNEAQ (reference sequence). V lost 5 bases to trimming and J lost 4 bases, with 9 bases between them. This CDR3 has 12 amino acids. The CDR3 DNA reads as TGTGCCAGCAGCAAGGGGGGGTACGAGCAGTACTTC. It specifies CASSKGGYEQYF. Full variable domain (rest looked up from reference TRBV7-9 and TRBJ2-7): DTGVSQNPRHKITKRGQNVTFRCDPISEHNRLYWYRQTLGQGPEFLTYFQNEAQLEKSRLLSDRFSAERPKGSFSTLEIQRTEQGDSAMYLCASSKGGYEQYFGPGTRLTVT.

This clonotype has a handful of counts. The chain links TRBV7-9 to TRBJ2-1; perhaps TRBD2 as D (5 bases). Germline V gene data show CDR1 as SEHNR and CDR2 as FQNEAQ (reference sequence). Trimming left V 8 bases short and J 2 bases short, with 13 bases between. The CDR3 is made up of 14 amino acids. CDR3 DNA sequence: TGTGCCAGCCAGGACTCTTCTACCTACAATGAGCAGTTCTTC. It specifies CASQDSSTYNEQFF.

The chain combines TRBV5-1 with TRBJ2-1; D is perhaps TRBD1 (7 bases). The V and J ends lost 4 bases and 4 bases respectively, with 9 bases between them. CDR1 and CDR2 from the germline V gene are SGHRS and YFSETQ. The CDR3 extends over 13 amino acids. The CDR3 protein is CASSAGQYNEQFF. The CDR3 nucleotides read TGCGCCAGCAGCGCGGGACAGTACAATGAGCAGTTCTTC.